These 5 T cell receptor beta chains came from one sample sequenced in a study of blood T cell repertoires in COVID-19. The method was immunoSEQ multiplex PCR; TCRdb's version includes in-frame clones alone and lacks a portion of them. The sample holds about 120,000 clones, approximately 85% seen once. The specimen sequenced was peripheral blood. Receptor source: a human donor in a cohort sampled during active COVID-19.

The rearrangement uses TRBV19 and TRBJ1-3; TRBD1 aligns across 9 bases. The germline CDR1 and CDR2 sequences are LNHDA and SQIVND (reference sequence). V lost 10 bases, J lost 0 bases, and 4 bases stayed unmatched. The CDR3 sequence is 14 residues long. The CDR3 sequence: CANGTGLSGNTIYF. The CDR3 DNA follows: TGTGCCAATGGGACAGGGCTCTCTGGAAACACCATATATTTT.

The chain combines TRBV5-1 with TRBJ1-1; the match to TRBD1 covers 10 bases. The germline gives CDR1 SGHRS, CDR2 YFSETQ. V was pared by 4 bases and J by 1 base, with 4 bases of the junction left unmatched. This CDR3 is 15 amino acids long. In DNA form, the CDR3 reads TGCGCCAGCAGCGAGGGACAGGGGACGAACACTGAAGCTTTCTTT. It encodes CASSEGQGTNTEAFF.

The CDR3 here is CASSAGGADTQYF. CDR3 bases: TGCGCCAGCAGCGCGGGGGGGGCAGATACGCAGTATTTT. This rearrangement joins TRBV5-1 to TRBJ2-3; TRBD2 matches at 9 bases. Germline V gene data show CDR1 as SGHRS and CDR2 as YFSETQ. Trimming removed 4 bases from V and 4 bases from J; junction bases left unmatched: 1. The CDR3 contains 13 residues.

The V gene is TRBV7-2, the J gene TRBJ1-1, with D possibly being TRBD1 (6 bases). This CDR3 spans 16 amino acids. V lost 3 bases, J lost 4 bases, and 18 bases lay in between. Germline V gives CDR1 SGHTA, CDR2 FQGNSA. CDR3 sequence reads: CASSFLTGELGTEAFF. The CDR3 nucleotides are TGTGCCAGCAGCTTTCTGACAGGAGAATTGGGCACTGAAGCTTTCTTT.

The chain uses TRBV10-1 and TRBJ2-3; 9 bases fit TRBD2. V lost 3 bases to trimming and J lost 6 bases; unmatched junction nucleotides: 7. This CDR3 contains 15 residues. Germline V gives CDR1 WNHNN, CDR2 SYGVQD (reference sequence). The CDR3 loop reads CASSDSRGGADTQYF. CDR3 sequence (DNA): TGCGCCAGCAGTGACTCGCGGGGGGGCGCCGATACGCAGTATTTT.